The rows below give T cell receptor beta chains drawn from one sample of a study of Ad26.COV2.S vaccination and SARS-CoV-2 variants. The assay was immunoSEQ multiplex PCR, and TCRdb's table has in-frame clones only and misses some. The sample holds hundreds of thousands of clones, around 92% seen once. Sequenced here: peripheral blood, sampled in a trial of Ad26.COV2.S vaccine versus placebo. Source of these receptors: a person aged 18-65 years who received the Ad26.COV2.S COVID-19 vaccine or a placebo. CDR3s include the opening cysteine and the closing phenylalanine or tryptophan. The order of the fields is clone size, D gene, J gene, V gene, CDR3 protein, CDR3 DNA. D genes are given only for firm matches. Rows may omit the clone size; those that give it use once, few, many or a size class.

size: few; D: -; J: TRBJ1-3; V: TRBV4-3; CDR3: CASSQDRAGRNTIYF; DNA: TGCGCCAGCAGCCAAGATCGGGCAGGTCGAAACACCATATATTTT
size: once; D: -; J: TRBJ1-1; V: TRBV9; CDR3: CASSVDPAGNTEAFF; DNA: TGTGCCAGCAGCGTCGACCCGGCGGGGAACACTGAAGCTTTCTTT
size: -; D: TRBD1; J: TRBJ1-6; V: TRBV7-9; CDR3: CASSLAPAGTGVNSPLHF; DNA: TGTGCCAGCAGCTTAGCACCAGCCGGGACAGGGGTAAATTCACCCCTCCACTTT
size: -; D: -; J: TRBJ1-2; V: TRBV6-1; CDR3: CASSEFGGTNYGYTF; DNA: TGTGCCAGCAGTGAATTCGGGGGCACAAACTATGGCTACACCTTC
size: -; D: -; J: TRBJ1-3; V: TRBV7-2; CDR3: CASSLSRGSRDGSGNTIYF; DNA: TGTGCCAGCAGCCTATCCCGTGGGAGCCGGGACGGCTCTGGAAACACCATATATTTT
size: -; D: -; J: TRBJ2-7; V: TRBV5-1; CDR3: CASRQRTDFSYEQYF; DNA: TGCGCCAGCAGGCAACGGACGGATTTCTCCTACGAGCAGTACTTC
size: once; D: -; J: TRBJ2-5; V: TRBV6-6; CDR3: CASSYSRDRPQETQYF; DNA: TGTGCCAGCAGTTACTCCCGGGACCGACCCCAAGAGACCCAGTACTTC
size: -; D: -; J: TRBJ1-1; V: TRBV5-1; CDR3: CASSFNRLNTEAFF; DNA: TGCGCCAGCAGCTTCAACAGGTTGAACACTGAAGCTTTCTTT
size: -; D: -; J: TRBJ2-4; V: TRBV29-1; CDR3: CSVDGQGGVAGIQYF; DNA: TGCAGCGTTGATGGGCAGGGCGGGGTGGCTGGAATTCAGTACTTC
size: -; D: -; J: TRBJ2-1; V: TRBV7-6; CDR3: CASNPSASHNEQFF; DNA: TGTGCCAGCAACCCCTCGGCTAGTCACAATGAGCAGTTCTTC
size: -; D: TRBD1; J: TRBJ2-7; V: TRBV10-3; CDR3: CAIALRDRGNEQYF; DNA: TGTGCCATCGCCCTCCGGGACAGGGGAAACGAGCAGTACTTC
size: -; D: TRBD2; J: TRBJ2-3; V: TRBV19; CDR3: CASSEILAQRNTQYF; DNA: TGTGCCAGTAGTGAGATACTAGCGCAGAGAAATACGCAGTATTTT
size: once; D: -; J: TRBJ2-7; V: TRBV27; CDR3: CASSFREPYEQYF; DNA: TGTGCCAGCAGTTTCCGGGAGCCCTACGAGCAGTACTTC